This T cell receptor beta chain derives from a study of cytomegalovirus exposure and HLA in healthy donors. Overall study context: The platform used for the roughly 130 validation repertoires matched that of the roughly 670 first-cohort repertoires, a later analysis reported.

With V trimmed by 4 bases and J by 3 bases, 3 bases remained unmatched. The CDR3 extends over 14 amino acids. CDR1 is SNHLY and CDR2 is FYNNEI in the germline V gene. Study-wide findings and caveats: Cytomegalovirus association was assigned to approximately 160 TCR beta chains.

As regards this clone: No antigen is known for it.

Clones were sequenced by immunoSEQ multiplex PCR, and TCRdb holds only the in-frame ones, with some missing. The table lists 100,000 to 150,000 clones, approximately 94% of them singletons. The rearrangement links TRBV2 to TRBJ2-1, with 7 bases fitting TRBD1. This TCR came from a woman between 18 and 29 years old in good health and CMV-seronegative. The specimen sequenced was PBMCs. For the CDR3, the DNA is TGTGCCAGCAGTGGGGACAGAAACTACAATGAGCAGTTCTTC. This translates into CASSGDRNYNEQFF.